A single sample gave rise to the 32 T cell receptor beta chains below, sequenced in a study of T-cell memory formation after mild COVID-19. One entry per CDR3 protein results from TCRdb running MiXCR on the 5' RACE reads. The sample holds about 560,000 distinct CDR3 sequences; about a fifth are singletons and the top ten take 7.5% to 9.5%. Sequenced input: PBMCs or a T cell subset sorted from them (not recorded which). The origin of the receptors is an adult woman who had mild COVID-19 (a few samples of this study predate the infection). Cell type and time point are not known.

The CDR3 DNA is TGTGCCACCAGCAGAGATGTGGCGGCGGGGACAGATACGCAGTATTTT. Translating gives CATSRDVAAGTDTQYF. This chain uses TRBV15 with TRBJ2-3, with D possibly matching TRBD2 (6 bases). Trimming took off 0 bases at V and 3 bases at J, with 13 bases between the two ends. The CDR3 is 16 residues long. Germline V CDR1 and CDR2: LNHNV, YYDKDF (reference sequence). Using reference TRBV15 and TRBJ2-3 for the parts outside the CDR3, the full variable domain is DAMVIQNPRYQVTQFGKPVTLSCSQTLNHNVMYWYQQKSSQAPKLLFHYYDKDFNNEADTPDNFQSRRPNTSFCFLDIRSPGLGDTAMYLCATSRDVAAGTDTQYFGPGTRLTVL.

This chain uses TRBV25-1 with TRBJ1-2, with 7 bases fitting TRBD1. J gave up 8 bases and V 2 bases, and 8 bases lay outside the gene matches. Germline V gene data show CDR1 as MGHDK and CDR2 as SYGVNS. The CDR3 is made up of 14 amino acids. This chain's CDR3 is CASSEEWGGGGYTF. CDR3 sequence (DNA): TGTGCCAGCAGTGAAGAGTGGGGAGGGGGCGGCTACACCTTC.

The V gene is TRBV7-3, the J gene TRBJ2-6, with TRBD2 matching 9 bases. Trimming took 3 bases from V and 1 from J; bases not matched to a gene: 4. In germline, CDR1 is SGHTA, CDR2 FQGTGA. The CDR3 contains 17 residues. CDR3 bases: TGTGCCAGCAGCTTGGCGGGAGGGCCGTCTGGGGCCAACGTCCTGACTTTC. Protein: CASSLAGGPSGANVLTF.

The genes are TRBV6-5 and TRBJ1-3; the D is unclear. CDR1 MNHEY and CDR2 SVGAGI come from the germline V gene. The CDR3 covers 15 residues. V was clipped by 0 bases and J by 8 bases, with 14 bases between them. The CDR3 is CASSYSNRGRDTIYF. For the CDR3, the DNA is TGTGCCAGCAGTTACTCGAATCGGGGTCGGGACACCATATATTTT.

This clonotype showed up just a few times. The chain joins TRBV18 to TRBJ2-1; TRBD1 matches 8 bases. V gave up 4 bases and J gave up 13 bases; unmatched junction bases: 6. The germline CDR1 and CDR2 sequences are KGHSH and LQKENI. CDR3 length: 12 residues. This CDR3 is CASSLDRGDQFF. In DNA, the CDR3 is TGTGCCAGCTCACTCGACAGGGGCGACCAGTTCTTC.

The chain is built from TRBV20-1 and TRBJ2-3; 12 positions match TRBD2. V lost 6 bases and J lost 1; bases outside the gene matches: 5. The CDR3 contains 15 residues. Germline CDR1 and CDR2: DFQATT and SNEGSKA (reference sequence). The CDR3 loop is CSAPLAGGGTDTQYF. For the CDR3, the DNA is TGCAGTGCCCCACTAGCGGGAGGTGGCACAGATACGCAGTATTTT.

This clonotype was detected a few times. This sequence joins TRBV5-5 and TRBJ2-1, with 10 bases that match TRBD1. After removal of 2 bases from V and 7 bases from J, the junction contained 9 bases not matched to a gene. CDR1 and CDR2 from the germline V gene are SGHKS and YYEKEE (reference sequence). The CDR3 extends over 16 amino acids. The CDR3 nucleotides read TGTGCCAGCAGCTTCGCCGGGACAGGGGTACCTAATGAGCAGTTCTTC. This codes for CASSFAGTGVPNEQFF.

CDR3 DNA: TGCAGCGTTCTCAGTCAAGGGTCCTACGAGCAGTACTTC. Encoded protein: CSVLSQGSYEQYF. V usage is TRBV29-1 and J usage is TRBJ2-7; no clear D gene. V lost 5 bases, J lost 1 base, and 12 bases lay in between. Germline V CDR1 and CDR2: SQVTM, ANQGSEA. This CDR3 region has 13 residues.

The sample holds a few counts of this clonotype. The J gene is TRBJ2-3, the V gene TRBV11-2; 10 positions agree with TRBD1. Unmatched junction bases numbered 6, after V lost 6 bases and J lost 6 bases. Germline V CDR1 and CDR2: SGHAT, FQNNGV. This CDR3 is built from 14 residues. The CDR3 region has the DNA TGTGCCAGCAGTCCGGACAGGGGGGCGGATACGCAGTATTTT. It specifies CASSPDRGADTQYF.

V usage is TRBV28 and J usage is TRBJ2-7; perhaps TRBD1 as D (6 bases). Germline V lookup: CDR1 MDHEN, CDR2 SYDVKM. Trimming took 6 bases from V and 6 from J, leaving 12 bases between them. This CDR3 region has 12 residues. CDR3 amino acids: CASSPRGIEQYF. CDR3 DNA: TGTGCCAGCAGCCCCAGGGGTATCGAGCAGTACTTC.

This clonotype was counted a few times. The V call is TRBV7-2, the J call TRBJ2-3, with D unresolved. The germline V and J ends were trimmed by 4 bases and 8 bases, with 10 bases remaining between them. Germline loops: CDR1 SGHTA, CDR2 FQGNSA. The CDR3 consists of 12 residues. CDR3 DNA: TGTGCCAGCAGCTCCCGAGCTGTTACGCAGTATTTT. It specifies CASSSRAVTQYF.

J is TRBJ1-5 and V is TRBV7-9, with TRBD1 matching over 8 bases. Looked up from germline, CDR1 is SEHNR and CDR2 is FQNEAQ (reference sequence). The CDR3 contains 14 residues. The V gene end was trimmed by 3 bases and the J gene end by 7 bases; junction bases not matched to a gene: 5. CDR3 region: CASSFPGGGQPQHF. The CDR3 DNA is TGTGCCAGCAGCTTTCCAGGGGGCGGCCAGCCCCAGCATTTT. Based on the CDR3 plus reference TRBV7-9 and TRBJ1-5, the full variable domain is DTGVSQNPRHKITKRGQNVTFRCDPISEHNRLYWYRQTLGQGPEFLTYFQNEAQLEKSRLLSDRFSAERPKGSFSTLEIQRTEQGDSAMYLCASSFPGGGQPQHFGDGTRLSIL.

Worth noting for this clonotype: One junction end disagrees with the germline gene, perhaps due to a read error. The V call is TRBV7-2, the J call TRBJ2-3, with 14 bases matching TRBD2. The CDR3 covers 14 residues. Germline CDR1 reads SGHTA; CDR2 reads FQGNSA. The CDR3 here is CASRPDQTSGGANF. The CDR3 DNA follows: TGTGCCAGCAGGCCCGACCAGACTAGCGGGGGGGCGAATTTT.

This clonotype occurred a few times. V gene TRBV27 combines with J gene TRBJ2-4; 11 bases map to TRBD2. Germline loops: CDR1 MNHEY, CDR2 SMNVEV (reference sequence). CDR3 length equals 18 residues. V dropped 6 bases and J dropped 0; count of bases not matched to a gene: 10. The CDR3 bases are TGTGCCAGCAGACGACTAGCGGGGCACACTTTAGCCAAAAACATTCAGTACTTC. As protein: CASRRLAGHTLAKNIQYF.

This clonotype was picked up many times. This chain joins TRBV7-9 and TRBJ2-5, with TRBD1 as a possible D gene (5 bases). CDR3 size: 14 residues. Germline V CDR1 and CDR2: SEHNR, FQNEAQ (reference sequence). With 4 bases removed from V and 1 base from J, the gap between germline ends came to 10 bases. CDR3 nucleotide sequence: TGTGCCAGCAGCTCGGACACCGTCCAAGAGACCCAGTACTTC. Protein: CASSSDTVQETQYF.

This clonotype turned up a few times. V gene TRBV19 combines with J gene TRBJ2-1; D possibly corresponds to TRBD2 (6 bases). The germline V gene encodes CDR1 LNHDA and CDR2 SQIVND (reference sequence). The CDR3 length is 15 residues. Trimming removed 4 bases at V and 8 bases at J, with 18 bases between. The CDR3 here is CASSKRETGSDEQFF. The CDR3 DNA reads as TGTGCCAGTAGTAAACGGGAGACGGGGTCGGATGAGCAGTTCTTC.

In its sample, this clonotype was seen a few times. This sequence joins TRBV15 and TRBJ2-2, with D possibly being TRBD2 (6 bases). V gave up 0 bases and J gave up 3 bases, with 14 bases separating them. CDR1 and CDR2 from the germline V gene are LNHNV and YYDKDF (reference sequence). CDR3 length: 17 residues. The CDR3 region has the DNA TGTGCCACCAGCAGAGATGGAGGGCTCTTCGACACCGGGGAGCTGTTTTTT. Its protein product is CATSRDGGLFDTGELFF. The variable domain in full, completed from reference TRBV15 and TRBJ2-2, reads DAMVIQNPRYQVTQFGKPVTLSCSQTLNHNVMYWYQQKSSQAPKLLFHYYDKDFNNEADTPDNFQSRRPNTSFCFLDIRSPGLGDTAMYLCATSRDGGLFDTGELFFGEGSRLTVL.

This clonotype was counted many times. The chain employs TRBV5-5 and TRBJ2-1; 9 nucleotides align to TRBD2. Per germline, CDR1 SGHKS and CDR2 YYEKEE (reference sequence). The CDR3 length is 15 residues. V was clipped by 3 bases and J by 4 bases; unmatched bases: 5. DNA of the CDR3: TGTGCCAGCAGCTCCCGACTAGCGGATTACAATGAGCAGTTCTTC. Its translation: CASSSRLADYNEQFF.

The chain has TRBV5-1 and TRBJ2-1, with TRBD1 matching over 9 bases. This CDR3 is 17 amino acids long. Germline V gene lookup returns CDR1 SGHRS and CDR2 YFSETQ. Trimming at V came to 4 bases and at J to 4 bases, leaving 12 bases not matched to a gene. CDR3 nucleotides: TGCGCCAGCAGCCCGGAATCCCCGGGACAGGGTTACAATGAGCAGTTCTTC. Its protein is CASSPESPGQGYNEQFF. Variable domain in full (rest from reference TRBV5-1 and TRBJ2-1): KAGVTQTPRYLIKTRGQQVTLSCSPISGHRSVSWYQQTPGQGLQFLFEYFSETQRNKGNFPGRFSGRQFSNSRSEMNVSTLELGDSALYLCASSPESPGQGYNEQFFGPGTRLTVL.

This clonotype was counted once. The chain couples TRBV19 to TRBJ2-1, with D maybe TRBD2 (7 bases). V lost 10 bases and J 0 bases, leaving 19 bases between the germline ends. This CDR3 comprises 16 residues. Germline V gene sequence: CDR1 LNHDA, CDR2 SQIVND (reference sequence). The CDR3 here is CATTHRGGPSYNEQFF. DNA for the CDR3: TGTGCCACCACACATAGGGGGGGGCCCTCCTACAATGAGCAGTTCTTC.

This clonotype was seen only a few times. This CDR3 reads CASSREIQMGGSTGELFF. In nucleotides, the CDR3 is TGTGCCAGCAGCCGAGAAATTCAAATGGGGGGATCCACCGGGGAGCTGTTTTTT. The V gene is TRBV14, the J gene TRBJ2-2; TRBD2 is a possible D gene (6 bases). The CDR3 is 18 amino acids. Trimming removed 4 bases from V and 4 bases from J, with 22 bases in between. Germline CDR1 and CDR2: SGHDN and FVKESK. Based on the CDR3 plus reference TRBV14 and TRBJ2-2, the full variable domain is EAGVTQFPSHSVIEKGQTVTLRCDPISGHDNLYWYRRVMGKEIKFLLHFVKESKQDESGMPNNRFLAERTGGTYSTLKVQPAELEDSGVYFCASSREIQMGGSTGELFFGEGSRLTVL.

J is TRBJ2-2 and V is TRBV12-3 or TRBV12-4; the D gene is possibly TRBD2 (6 bases). The V end was cut by 1 base, the J end by 7 bases, with 16 bases between. The CDR3 spans 16 residues. The CDR3 region has the DNA TGTGCCAGCAGTTTAGGCGGGACCCGTACACTCGGGGAGCTGTTTTTT. As protein: CASSLGGTRTLGELFF.

This clonotype was seen more than once but under ten times. CDR3 protein: CASSYSRARANYGYTF. In nucleotides, the CDR3 is TGTGCCAGCAGTTACTCGAGGGCCAGAGCTAACTATGGCTACACCTTC. J is TRBJ1-2 and V is TRBV6-6; D is unclear. V gave up 0 bases and J gave up 0 bases, with 11 bases separating them. The CDR3 length is 16 residues. CDR1 and CDR2 (germline): MNHNY, SVGAGI (reference sequence).

In its sample, this clonotype was seen a few times. The chain carries TRBV9 and TRBJ1-5; a possible D gene is TRBD1 (5 bases). The CDR3 loop spans 14 amino acids. V was clipped by 2 bases and J by 3 bases, with 9 bases between them. Germline V gene sequence: CDR1 SGDLS, CDR2 YYNGEE. The CDR3 sequence: CASSVGPNNQPQHF. The CDR3 bases are TGTGCCAGCAGCGTGGGACCGAACAATCAGCCCCAGCATTTT.

V usage is TRBV5-1 and J usage is TRBJ1-1; D gene unclear. Germline CDR1 is SGHRS and CDR2 is YFSETQ. The V gene lost 3 bases and the J gene lost 1 base, with 10 bases spanning the gap. CDR3 length: 14 residues. The DNA for the CDR3 is TGCGCCAGCAGCTGGCAATCAGAGAACACTGAAGCTTTCTTT. This translates into CASSWQSENTEAFF.

This chain links TRBV27 with TRBJ1-2; tentatively, D is TRBD1 (6 bases). Trimming left V 6 bases short and J 2 bases short, with 16 bases between. Germline V lookup: CDR1 MNHEY, CDR2 SMNVEV (reference sequence). The CDR3 length is 15 residues. The CDR3 nucleotides read TGTGCCAGCAGCGTTTCGGGCAGGGGAAACTATGGCTACACCTTC. It codes for CASSVSGRGNYGYTF.

The rearrangement uses TRBV24-1 and TRBJ1-2; D unresolved. V was pared by 2 bases and J by 3 bases, with 9 bases between. The CDR3 extends over 14 amino acids. The germline V gene encodes CDR1 KGHDR and CDR2 SFDVKD. The chain's CDR3 is CATSDYGYHYGYTF. CDR3 in DNA: TGTGCCACCAGTGATTATGGGTACCACTATGGCTACACCTTC.

This clonotype was counted between two and nine times. This chain links TRBV7-8 with TRBJ1-1; D not resolved. In germline, CDR1 is SGHVS, CDR2 FQNEAQ. V was clipped by 3 bases and J by 1 base, with 15 bases between them. There are 16 residues in the CDR3. The CDR3 nucleotides read TGTGCCAGCAGCTTTCCCCCCGGACGGCCGAACACTGAAGCTTTCTTT. Its translation is CASSFPPGRPNTEAFF.

This sequence joins TRBV5-1 and TRBJ1-4, with 8 positions matching TRBD1. From germline, CDR1 is SGHRS and CDR2 YFSETQ. This CDR3 spans 14 amino acids. Trimming cost V 4 bases and J 8 bases; bases outside gene matches: 7. CDR3 residues: CASSPGQENEKLFF. The CDR3 region has the DNA TGCGCCAGCAGCCCGGGACAGGAAAACGAAAAACTGTTTTTT.

At least ten counts were recorded for this clonotype. The chain is built from TRBV20-1 and TRBJ2-7; 10 bases map to TRBD2. This CDR3 has 14 amino acids. J was trimmed by 0 bases and V by 4 bases; bases with no gene match: 3. The germline V gene has CDR1 DFQATT and CDR2 SNEGSKA (reference sequence). The CDR3 nucleotides read TGCAGTGCTAATCCTAGCGGGAGCTCCTACGAGCAGTACTTC. Translated, it gives CSANPSGSSYEQYF.

This clonotype was found a few times. The gene calls are TRBV7-9 and TRBJ2-1; D possibly corresponds to TRBD2 (5 bases). V was cut by 3 bases and J by 10 bases, with 13 bases left in between. There are 13 residues in the CDR3. The V gene's germline CDR1 is SEHNR and CDR2 FQNEAQ (reference sequence). The CDR3 sequence is CASSFDRTGEQFF. DNA of the CDR3: TGTGCCAGCAGCTTCGACCGGACGGGAGAGCAGTTCTTC.

This chain joins TRBV29-1 and TRBJ2-1; 14 bases are a match to TRBD2. Trimming removed 4 bases from V and 5 bases from J; junction bases left unmatched: 16. The CDR3 is made up of 19 amino acids. Germline values: CDR1 SQVTM, CDR2 ANQGSEA. The CDR3 bases are TGCAGCGTTGTCGGACTAGCGGGAGGAGGGATCAGCCCGAACAATGAGCAGTTCTTC. Protein sequence: CSVVGLAGGGISPNNEQFF.